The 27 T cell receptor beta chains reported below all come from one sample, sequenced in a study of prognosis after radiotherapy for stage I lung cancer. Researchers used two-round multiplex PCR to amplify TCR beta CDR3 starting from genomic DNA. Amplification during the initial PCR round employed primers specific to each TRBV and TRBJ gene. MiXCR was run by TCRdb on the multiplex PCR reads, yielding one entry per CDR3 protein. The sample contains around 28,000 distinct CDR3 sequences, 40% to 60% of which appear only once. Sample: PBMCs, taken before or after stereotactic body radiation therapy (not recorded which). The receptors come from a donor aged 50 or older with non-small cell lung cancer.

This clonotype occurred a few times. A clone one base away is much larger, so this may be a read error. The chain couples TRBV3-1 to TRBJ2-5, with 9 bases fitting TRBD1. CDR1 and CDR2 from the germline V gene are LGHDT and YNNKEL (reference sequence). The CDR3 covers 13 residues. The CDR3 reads CATRQGGKETQYF. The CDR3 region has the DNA TGTGCAACCAGACAGGGGGGTAAGGAGACCCAGTACTTC.

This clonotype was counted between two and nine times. CDR3 residues: CASSSSTSGRNIQYF. In DNA, the CDR3 is TGTGCCAGCAGCTCCTCGACTAGCGGGAGAAACATTCAGTACTTC. The chain links TRBV7-2 to TRBJ2-4; 12 bases are shared with TRBD2. The length of the CDR3 is 15 residues. Trimming removed 4 bases from V and 6 bases from J; junction bases left unmatched: 4. The germline V gene encodes CDR1 SGHTA and CDR2 FQGNSA.

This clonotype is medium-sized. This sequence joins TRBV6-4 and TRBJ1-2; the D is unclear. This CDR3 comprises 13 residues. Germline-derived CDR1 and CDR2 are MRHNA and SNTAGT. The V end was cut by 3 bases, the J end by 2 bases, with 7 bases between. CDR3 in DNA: TGTGCCAGCAGTGAAAAAGAAAACTATGGCTACACCTTC. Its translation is CASSEKENYGYTF.

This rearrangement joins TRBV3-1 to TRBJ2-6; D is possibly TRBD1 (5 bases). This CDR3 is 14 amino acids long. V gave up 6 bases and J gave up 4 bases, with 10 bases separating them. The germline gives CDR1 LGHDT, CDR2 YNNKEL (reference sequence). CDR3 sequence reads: CASRAGLGANVLTF. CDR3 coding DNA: TGTGCCAGCAGGGCAGGGTTAGGGGCCAACGTCCTGACTTTC.

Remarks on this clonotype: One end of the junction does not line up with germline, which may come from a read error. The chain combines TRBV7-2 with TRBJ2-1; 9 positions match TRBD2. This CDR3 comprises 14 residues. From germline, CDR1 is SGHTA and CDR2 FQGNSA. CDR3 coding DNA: TGTGCCAGCAGCCATCTAGCGGGGACCAATGATCAGTTCTTC. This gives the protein CASSHLAGTNDQFF.

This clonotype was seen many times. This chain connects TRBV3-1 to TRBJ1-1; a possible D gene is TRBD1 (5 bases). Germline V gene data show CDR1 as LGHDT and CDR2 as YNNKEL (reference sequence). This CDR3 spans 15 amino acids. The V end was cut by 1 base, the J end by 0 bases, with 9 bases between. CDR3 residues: CASSQVGGMNTEAFF. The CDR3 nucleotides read TGTGCCAGCAGCCAAGTGGGGGGAATGAACACTGAAGCTTTCTTT.

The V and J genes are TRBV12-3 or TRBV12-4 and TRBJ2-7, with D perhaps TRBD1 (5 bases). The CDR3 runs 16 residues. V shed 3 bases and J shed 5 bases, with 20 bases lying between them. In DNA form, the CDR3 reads TGTGCCAGCAGTTTGACGACAGTCCAGTACTTCCACGAGCAGTACTTC. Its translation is CASSLTTVQYFHEQYF.

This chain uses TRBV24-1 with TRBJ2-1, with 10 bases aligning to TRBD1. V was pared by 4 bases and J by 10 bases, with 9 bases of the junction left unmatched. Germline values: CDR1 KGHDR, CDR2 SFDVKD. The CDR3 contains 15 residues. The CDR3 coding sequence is TGTGCCACCAGTGACGACGGGACAGGGGCTTACGAGCAGTTCTTC. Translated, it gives CATSDDGTGAYEQFF.

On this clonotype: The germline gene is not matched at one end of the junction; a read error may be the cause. The DNA of the CDR3 is TGTGCCACCAGTACTAGCGGGACGGAAAAGCAGTCCTTC. The encoded protein is CATSTSGTEKQSF. The V and J genes are TRBV24-1 and TRBJ2-1; 10 bases match TRBD2. Germline assignment: CDR1 KGHDR and CDR2 SFDVKD. CDR3 length: 13 residues.

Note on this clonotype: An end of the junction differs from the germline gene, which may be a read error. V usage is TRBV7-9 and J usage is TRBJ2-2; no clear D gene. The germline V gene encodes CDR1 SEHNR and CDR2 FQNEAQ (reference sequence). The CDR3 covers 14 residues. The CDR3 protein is CASILVATTVELFF. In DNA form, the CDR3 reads TGTGCCAGCATCTTAGTCGCTACCACCGTGGAGCTGTTTTTT.

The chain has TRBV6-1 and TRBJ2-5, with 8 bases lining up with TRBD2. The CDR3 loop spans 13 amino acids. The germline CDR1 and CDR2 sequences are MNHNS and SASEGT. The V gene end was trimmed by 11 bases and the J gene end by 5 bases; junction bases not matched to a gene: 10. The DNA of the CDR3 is TGTGCCGGCCCCATCGGGAGGGGGGAGACCCAGTACTTC. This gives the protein CAGPIGRGETQYF.

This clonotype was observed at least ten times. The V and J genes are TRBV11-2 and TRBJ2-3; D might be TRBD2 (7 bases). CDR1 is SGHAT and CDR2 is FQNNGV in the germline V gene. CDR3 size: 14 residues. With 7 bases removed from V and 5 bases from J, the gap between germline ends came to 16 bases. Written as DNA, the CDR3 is TGTGCCAGCAACCCCGGCGGGGGCAAAGATACGCAGTATTTT. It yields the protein CASNPGGGKDTQYF.

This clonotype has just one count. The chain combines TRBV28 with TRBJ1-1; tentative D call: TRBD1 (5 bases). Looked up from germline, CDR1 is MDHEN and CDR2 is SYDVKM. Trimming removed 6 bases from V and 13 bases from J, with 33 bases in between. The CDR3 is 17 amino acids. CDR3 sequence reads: CASSPPGSSGQATEFFF. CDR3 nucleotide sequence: TGTGCCAGCAGCCCACCAGGGTCTTCAGGGCAGGCCACTGAATTTTTCTTT.

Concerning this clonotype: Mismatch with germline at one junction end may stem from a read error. In DNA form, the CDR3 reads TGTACCAGCACTTCCCCCGCTGCCTACGAGCAGTACTTC. This translates into CTSTSPAAYEQYF. The chain uses TRBV28 and TRBJ2-7; no clear D. The V gene's germline CDR1 is MDHEN and CDR2 SYDVKM. CDR3 length equals 13 residues.

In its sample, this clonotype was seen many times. CDR3 sequence (DNA): TGCAGCGCATCCGAGGGGACGAACACTGAAGCTTTCTTT. It encodes CSASEGTNTEAFF. The chain uses TRBV29-1 and TRBJ1-1; tentative D call: TRBD1 (5 bases). The CDR3 covers 13 residues. Germline V gene lookup returns CDR1 SQVTM and CDR2 ANQGSEA. Trimming removed 7 bases at V and 1 base at J, with 13 bases between.

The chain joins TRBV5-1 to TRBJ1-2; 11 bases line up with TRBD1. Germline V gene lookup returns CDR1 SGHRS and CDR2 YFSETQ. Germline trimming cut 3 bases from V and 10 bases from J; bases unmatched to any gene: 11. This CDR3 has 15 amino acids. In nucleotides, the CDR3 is TGCGCCAGCAGCTCGTCCGGGACAGGGGGACATGTCTACACCTTC. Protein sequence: CASSSSGTGGHVYTF. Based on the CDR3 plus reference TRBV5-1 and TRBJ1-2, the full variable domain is KAGVTQTPRYLIKTRGQQVTLSCSPISGHRSVSWYQQTPGQGLQFLFEYFSETQRNKGNFPGRFSGRQFSNSRSEMNVSTLELGDSALYLCASSSSGTGGHVYTFGSGTRLTVV.

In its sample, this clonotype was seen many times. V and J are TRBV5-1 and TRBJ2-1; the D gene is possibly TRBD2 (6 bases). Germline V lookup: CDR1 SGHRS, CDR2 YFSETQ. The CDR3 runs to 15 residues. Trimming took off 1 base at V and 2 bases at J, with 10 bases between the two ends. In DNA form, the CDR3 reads TGCGCCAGCAGCTTGTTTAGCGGAACCTACAATGAGCAGTTCTTC. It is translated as CASSLFSGTYNEQFF.

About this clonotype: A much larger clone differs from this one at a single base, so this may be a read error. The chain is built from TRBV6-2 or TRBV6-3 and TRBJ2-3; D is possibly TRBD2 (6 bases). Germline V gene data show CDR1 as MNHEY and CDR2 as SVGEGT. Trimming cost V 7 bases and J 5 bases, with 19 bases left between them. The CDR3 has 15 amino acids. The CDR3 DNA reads TGTGCCAGCATCCCCCCGGGGGTTCGCGGAGATACGCAGTATTTT. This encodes CASIPPGVRGDTQYF.

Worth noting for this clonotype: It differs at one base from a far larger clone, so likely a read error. CDR3 DNA sequence: TGTGTCAGCAGCCTTGGACAGAGAAGCTCCTATAATTCACCCCTCCACTTT. Residues: CVSSLGQRSSYNSPLHF. This chain joins TRBV6-5 and TRBJ1-6; D perhaps matches TRBD1 (6 bases). The CDR3 runs to 17 residues. In germline, CDR1 is MNHEY, CDR2 SVGAGI.

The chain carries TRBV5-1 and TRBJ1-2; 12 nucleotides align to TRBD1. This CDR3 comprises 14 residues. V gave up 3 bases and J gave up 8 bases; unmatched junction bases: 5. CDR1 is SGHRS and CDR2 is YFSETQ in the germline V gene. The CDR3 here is CASSSGTGGQGYTF. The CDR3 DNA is TGCGCCAGCAGCTCCGGGACAGGGGGCCAGGGCTACACCTTC.

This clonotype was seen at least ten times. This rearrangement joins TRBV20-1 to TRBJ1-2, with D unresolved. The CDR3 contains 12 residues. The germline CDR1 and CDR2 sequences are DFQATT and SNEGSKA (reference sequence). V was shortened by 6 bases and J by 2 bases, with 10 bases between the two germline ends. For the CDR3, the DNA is TGCAGTGCCCCCGGAGGAAACTATGGCTACACCTTC. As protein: CSAPGGNYGYTF.

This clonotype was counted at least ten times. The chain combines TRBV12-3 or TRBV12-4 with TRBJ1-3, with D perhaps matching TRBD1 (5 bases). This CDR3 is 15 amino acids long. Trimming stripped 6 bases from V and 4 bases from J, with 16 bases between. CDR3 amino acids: CASRPTGTEGNTIYF. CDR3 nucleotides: TGTGCCAGCAGACCCACCGGGACGGAAGGAAACACCATATATTTT.

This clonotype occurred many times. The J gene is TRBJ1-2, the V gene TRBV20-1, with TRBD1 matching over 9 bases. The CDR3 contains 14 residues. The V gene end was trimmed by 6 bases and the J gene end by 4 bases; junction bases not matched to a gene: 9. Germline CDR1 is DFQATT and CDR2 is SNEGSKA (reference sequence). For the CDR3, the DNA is TGCAGTGCGCTATATGACAGGGGGGGCTATGGCTACACCTTC. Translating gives CSALYDRGGYGYTF.

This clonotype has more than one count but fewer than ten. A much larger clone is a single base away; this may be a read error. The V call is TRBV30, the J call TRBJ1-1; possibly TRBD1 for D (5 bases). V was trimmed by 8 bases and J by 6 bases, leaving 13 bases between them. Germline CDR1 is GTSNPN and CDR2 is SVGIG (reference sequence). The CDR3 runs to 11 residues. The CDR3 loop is CARRGSAEAFF. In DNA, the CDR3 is TGTGCCCGGCGGGGGTCCGCTGAAGCTTTCTTT.

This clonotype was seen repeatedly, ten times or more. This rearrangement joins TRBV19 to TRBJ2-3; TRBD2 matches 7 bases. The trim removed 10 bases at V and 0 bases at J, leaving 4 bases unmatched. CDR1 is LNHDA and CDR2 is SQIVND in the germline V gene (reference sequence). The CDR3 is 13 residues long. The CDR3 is CATGRASTDTQYF. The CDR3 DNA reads TGTGCCACGGGGAGGGCGAGCACAGATACGCAGTATTTT.

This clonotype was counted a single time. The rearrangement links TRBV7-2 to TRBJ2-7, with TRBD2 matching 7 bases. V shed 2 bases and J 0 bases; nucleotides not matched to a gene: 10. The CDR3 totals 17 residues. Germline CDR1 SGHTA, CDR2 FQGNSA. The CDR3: CASSLSLHGGGSYEQYF. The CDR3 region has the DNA TGTGCCAGCAGCTTAAGCCTACATGGGGGGGGCTCCTACGAGCAGTACTTC.

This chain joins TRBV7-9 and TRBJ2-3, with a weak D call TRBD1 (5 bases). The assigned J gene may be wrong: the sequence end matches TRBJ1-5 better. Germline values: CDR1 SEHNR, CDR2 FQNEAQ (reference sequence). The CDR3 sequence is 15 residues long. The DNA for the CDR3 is TGTGCCAGCGGTTTCAGAGGGGCCCTATTATCTCCACAGCATTTT. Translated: CASGFRGALLSPQHF.